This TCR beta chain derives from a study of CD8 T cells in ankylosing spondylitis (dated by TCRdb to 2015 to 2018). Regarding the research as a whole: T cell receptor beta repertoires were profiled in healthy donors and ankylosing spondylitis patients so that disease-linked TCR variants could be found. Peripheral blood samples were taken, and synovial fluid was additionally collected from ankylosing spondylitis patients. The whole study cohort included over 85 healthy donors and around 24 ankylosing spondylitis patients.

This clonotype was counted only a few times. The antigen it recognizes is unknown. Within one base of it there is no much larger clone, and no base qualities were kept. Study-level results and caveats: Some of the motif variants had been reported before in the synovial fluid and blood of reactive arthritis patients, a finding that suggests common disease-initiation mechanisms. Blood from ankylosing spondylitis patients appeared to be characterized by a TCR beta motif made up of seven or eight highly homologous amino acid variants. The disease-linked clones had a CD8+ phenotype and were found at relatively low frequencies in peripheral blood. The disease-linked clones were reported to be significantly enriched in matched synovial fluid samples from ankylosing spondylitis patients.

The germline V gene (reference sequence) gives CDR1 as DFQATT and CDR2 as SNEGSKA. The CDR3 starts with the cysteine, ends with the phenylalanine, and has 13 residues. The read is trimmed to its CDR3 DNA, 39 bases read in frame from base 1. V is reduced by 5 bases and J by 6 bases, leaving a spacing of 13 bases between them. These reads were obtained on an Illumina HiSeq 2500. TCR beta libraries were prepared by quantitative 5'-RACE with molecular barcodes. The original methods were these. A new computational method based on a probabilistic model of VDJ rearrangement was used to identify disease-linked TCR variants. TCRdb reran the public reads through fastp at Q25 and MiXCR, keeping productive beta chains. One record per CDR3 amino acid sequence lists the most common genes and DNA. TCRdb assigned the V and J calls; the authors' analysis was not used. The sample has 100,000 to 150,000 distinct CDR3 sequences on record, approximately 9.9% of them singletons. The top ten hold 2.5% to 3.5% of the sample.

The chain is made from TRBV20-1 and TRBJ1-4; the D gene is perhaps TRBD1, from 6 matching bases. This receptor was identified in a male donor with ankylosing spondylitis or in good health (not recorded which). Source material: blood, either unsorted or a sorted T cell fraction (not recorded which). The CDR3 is CSAQQGFYEKLFF. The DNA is TGCAGTGCTCAACAGGGCTTTTATGAAAAACTGTTTTTT.